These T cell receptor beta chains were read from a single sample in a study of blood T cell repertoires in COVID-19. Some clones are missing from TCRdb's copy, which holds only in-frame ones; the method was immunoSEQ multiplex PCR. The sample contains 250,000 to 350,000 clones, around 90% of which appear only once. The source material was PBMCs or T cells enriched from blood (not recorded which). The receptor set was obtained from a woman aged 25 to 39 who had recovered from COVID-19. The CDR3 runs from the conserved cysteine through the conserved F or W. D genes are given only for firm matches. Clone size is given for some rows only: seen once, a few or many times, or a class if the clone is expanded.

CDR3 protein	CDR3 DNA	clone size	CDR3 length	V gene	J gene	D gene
CASSIAPPDRGNYEQYF	TGTGCCAGTAGTATCGCGCCCCCGGACAGGGGAAACTACGAGCAGTACTTC	-	17	TRBV19	TRBJ2-7	TRBD1
CASSALGGRASNQPQHF	TGTGCCAGCAGTGCCCTGGGGGGGCGTGCAAGCAATCAGCCCCAGCATTTT	once	17	TRBV6-1	TRBJ1-5	-
CASSFHSGRAGSYNEQFF	TGTGCCAGCAGCTTCCATAGCGGGAGGGCCGGGTCCTACAATGAGCAGTTCTTC	-	18	TRBV28	TRBJ2-1	TRBD2
CASSPTIYNEQFF	TGTGCCAGCAGCCCGACAATATACAATGAGCAGTTCTTC	-	13	TRBV3-1/TRBV3-2	TRBJ2-1	-
CASSQGQLYGYTF	TGTGCCAGTAGCCAGGGACAGCTCTATGGCTACACCTTC	-	13	TRBV19	TRBJ1-2	TRBD1
CTIRETGINEQFF	TGCACGATCCGGGAGACAGGGATCAATGAGCAGTTCTTC	-	13	TRBV2	TRBJ2-1	-
CASSQNPTSVKETQYF	TGTGCCAGCAGCCAAAATCCGACTAGCGTAAAAGAGACCCAGTACTTC	-	16	TRBV5-4	TRBJ2-5	TRBD2
CASSRLGDEQFF	TGTGCCAGCAGTCGCCTGGGCGATGAGCAGTTCTTC	-	12	TRBV5-4	TRBJ2-1	-
CASSSYRSSFTF	TGTGCCAGCAGTTCCTACAGGAGCAGCTTCACCTTC	-	12	TRBV28	TRBJ1-2	-
CASKGQGEEKLFF	TGTGCCAGCAAGGGACAGGGGGAAGAAAAACTGTTTTTT	-	13	TRBV25-1	TRBJ1-4	TRBD1
CASSFHLGGQGNYGYTF	TGTGCCAGCAGTTTTCATCTTGGGGGACAGGGCAACTATGGCTACACCTTC	-	17	TRBV28	TRBJ1-2	TRBD1
CASSQFTGFGQPQHF	TGCGCCAGCAGCCAGTTTACAGGGTTCGGACAGCCCCAGCATTTT	-	15	TRBV4-1	TRBJ1-5	-
CASSPGPGKGVYNEQFF	TGCGCCAGCAGCCCTGGACCGGGCAAGGGAGTATACAATGAGCAGTTCTTC	-	17	TRBV4-1	TRBJ2-1	-
CASSHSWGQVYEQFF	TGTGCCAGCAGTCACTCCTGGGGGCAGGTGTATGAGCAGTTCTTC	-	15	TRBV27	TRBJ2-1	-
CASPGREPDTQYF	TGTGCCAGCCCAGGGCGGGAGCCAGATACGCAGTATTTT	-	13	TRBV9	TRBJ2-3	TRBD2
CASSHETTGWTYEQYF	TGTGCCAGCAGTCATGAGACGACAGGGTGGACCTACGAGCAGTACTTC	-	16	TRBV11-3	TRBJ2-7	TRBD1
CASSPAGKNTEAFF	TGTGCCAGCAGCCCCGCGGGGAAGAACACTGAAGCTTTCTTT	-	14	TRBV7-9	TRBJ1-1	-
CAIRAQGAQSYGYTF	TGTGCCATCAGAGCACAGGGGGCGCAAAGCTATGGCTACACCTTC	few	15	TRBV10-3	TRBJ1-2	TRBD1
CASSLARAVEQYF	TGTGCCAGCAGTTTAGCTAGAGCGGTCGAGCAGTACTTC	few	13	TRBV12-3/TRBV12-4	TRBJ2-7	-